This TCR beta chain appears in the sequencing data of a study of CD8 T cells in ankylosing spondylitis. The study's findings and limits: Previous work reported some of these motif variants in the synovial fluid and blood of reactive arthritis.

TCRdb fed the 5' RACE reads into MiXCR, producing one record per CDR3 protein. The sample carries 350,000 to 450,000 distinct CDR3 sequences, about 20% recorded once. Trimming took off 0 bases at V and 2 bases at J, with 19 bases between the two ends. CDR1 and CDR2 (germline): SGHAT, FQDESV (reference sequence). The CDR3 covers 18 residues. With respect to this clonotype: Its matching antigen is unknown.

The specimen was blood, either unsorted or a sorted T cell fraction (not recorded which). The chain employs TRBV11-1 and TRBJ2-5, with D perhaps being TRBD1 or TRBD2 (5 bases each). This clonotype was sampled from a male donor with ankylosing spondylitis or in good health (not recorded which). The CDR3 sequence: CASSLASVGVGLQETQYF. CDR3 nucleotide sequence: TGTGCCAGCAGCTTAGCTTCGGTGGGGGTCGGACTTCAAGAGACCCAGTACTTC.